This is a list of T cell receptor beta chains from one sample in a study of vaccination effects on CD4 cells after COVID-19. Profiling relied on immunoSEQ multiplex PCR, and the TCRdb table lists in-frame clones only, not all of them. The table shows tens of thousands of clones, with around 76% occurring only once. These receptors' antigens are unknown. Sequencing was performed on CD4+ T cells from PBMCs cultured with HCoV-229E spike peptides, taken after COVID-19 vaccination. The receptors were sampled from a human donor who received a COVID-19 vaccine. Both conserved end residues are part of each CDR3. The D gene is left open where the match is weak. The size field is filled for only some rows; it gives once, few, many or a size class.

j_gene: TRBJ2-7
v_gene: TRBV18
d_gene: NA
abundance: once
CDR3nt: TGTGCCAGCTCCCCTTGGAGCACCTACGAGCAGTACTTC
CDR3aa: CASSPWSTYEQYF

j_gene: TRBJ2-3
v_gene: TRBV10-2
d_gene: NA
abundance: NA
CDR3nt: TGCGCCAGCAGTGTTACGACAAGAGCGGATACGCAGTATTTT
CDR3aa: CASSVTTRADTQYF

j_gene: TRBJ1-1
v_gene: TRBV6-5
d_gene: NA
abundance: NA
CDR3nt: TGTGCCTCGAGTAGGGGGGTGAACACTGAAGCTTTCTTT
CDR3aa: CASSRGVNTEAFF

j_gene: TRBJ2-7
v_gene: TRBV12-3/TRBV12-4
d_gene: NA
abundance: NA
CDR3nt: TGTGCCAGCAGTTTAAATTTGTGGACCGAGCAGTACTTC
CDR3aa: CASSLNLWTEQYF

j_gene: TRBJ2-3
v_gene: TRBV6-5
d_gene: NA
abundance: NA
CDR3nt: TGTGCCAGCAGTTACTTGGGATACACAGATACGCAGTATTTT
CDR3aa: CASSYLGYTDTQYF

j_gene: TRBJ1-2
v_gene: TRBV18
d_gene: TRBD1
abundance: NA
CDR3nt: TGTGCCAGCTCACCACAGGGACAGGGGAATGGCTACACCTTC
CDR3aa: CASSPQGQGNGYTF

j_gene: TRBJ1-4
v_gene: TRBV5-5
d_gene: TRBD1
abundance: NA
CDR3nt: TGTGCCAGCAGTTTTTGGCCGACAGGGTTGGCTAATGAAAAACTGTTTTTT
CDR3aa: CASSFWPTGLANEKLFF

j_gene: TRBJ2-1
v_gene: TRBV29-1
d_gene: TRBD1
abundance: NA
CDR3nt: TGCAGCGCCAAACGGACAGGGAACAATGAGCAGTTCTTC
CDR3aa: CSAKRTGNNEQFF

j_gene: TRBJ1-6
v_gene: TRBV18
d_gene: NA
abundance: few
CDR3nt: TGTGCCAGCTCACAGGATTCTGATTCACCCCTCCACTTT
CDR3aa: CASSQDSDSPLHF

j_gene: TRBJ1-1
v_gene: TRBV11-1
d_gene: NA
abundance: NA
CDR3nt: TGTGCCAGCAGCTTAGGAGCCTTGAACACTGAAGCTTTCTTT
CDR3aa: CASSLGALNTEAFF

j_gene: TRBJ2-1
v_gene: TRBV24-1
d_gene: NA
abundance: NA
CDR3nt: TGTGCCACCAGTGTCTCCGGAATTTACAATGAGCAGTTCTTC
CDR3aa: CATSVSGIYNEQFF

j_gene: TRBJ1-2
v_gene: TRBV4-1
d_gene: NA
abundance: few
CDR3nt: TGCGCCAGCAGCCAAACAGGGACCTATGGCTACACCTTC
CDR3aa: CASSQTGTYGYTF

j_gene: TRBJ2-7
v_gene: TRBV29-1
d_gene: NA
abundance: NA
CDR3nt: TGCAGCGTTGAGAGTCGGGGAGGAACTTCCGAGCAGTACTTC
CDR3aa: CSVESRGGTSEQYF

j_gene: TRBJ2-1
v_gene: TRBV19
d_gene: TRBD2
abundance: NA
CDR3nt: TGTGCCAGTAGTATAAGGAGGGGAGGGAACAATGAGCAGTTCTTC
CDR3aa: CASSIRRGGNNEQFF

j_gene: TRBJ1-1
v_gene: TRBV2
d_gene: TRBD1
abundance: NA
CDR3nt: TGTGCCAGCATGGGGACAGGGAGGGACACTGAAGCTTTCTTT
CDR3aa: CASMGTGRDTEAFF

j_gene: TRBJ1-4
v_gene: TRBV5-4
d_gene: TRBD1
abundance: NA
CDR3nt: TGTGCCAGCAGCCTACAGGGGGCTGAGGAAAAACTGTTTTTT
CDR3aa: CASSLQGAEEKLFF

j_gene: TRBJ1-6
v_gene: TRBV5-1
d_gene: NA
abundance: NA
CDR3nt: TGCGCCAGCAGCTTTACAGGGAAGGATTCACCCCTCCACTTT
CDR3aa: CASSFTGKDSPLHF

j_gene: TRBJ2-7
v_gene: TRBV6-1
d_gene: TRBD1
abundance: few
CDR3nt: TGTGCCAGCAGTGAATCTCTCCAGGGACAGGTTCGAGTCTACGAGCAGTACTTC
CDR3aa: CASSESLQGQVRVYEQYF

j_gene: TRBJ2-1
v_gene: TRBV7-6
d_gene: TRBD2
abundance: NA
CDR3nt: TGTGCCAGCAGCCTAGCCGGGATAGCGGGATCCTACAATGAGCAGTTCTTC
CDR3aa: CASSLAGIAGSYNEQFF

j_gene: TRBJ2-2
v_gene: TRBV11-3
d_gene: NA
abundance: NA
CDR3nt: TGTGCCAGCAGCGAAACACTGAACACCGGGGAGCTGTTTTTT
CDR3aa: CASSETLNTGELFF

j_gene: TRBJ1-3
v_gene: TRBV5-6
d_gene: NA
abundance: NA
CDR3nt: TGTGCCAGCAGCTTGGCCCCTGGGGGAAACACCATATATTTT
CDR3aa: CASSLAPGGNTIYF

j_gene: TRBJ1-1
v_gene: TRBV24-1
d_gene: TRBD1
abundance: NA
CDR3nt: TGTGCCACCAGTAACAGGGGGAACACTGAAGCTTTCTTT
CDR3aa: CATSNRGNTEAFF

j_gene: TRBJ2-2
v_gene: TRBV10-3
d_gene: NA
abundance: NA
CDR3nt: TGTGCCATCAGTGGGCCTAACACCGGGGAGCTGTTTTTT
CDR3aa: CAISGPNTGELFF

j_gene: TRBJ2-2
v_gene: TRBV5-1
d_gene: TRBD1
abundance: NA
CDR3nt: TGCGCCAGCAGCTTGGAGACAGGGTCGAACACCGGGGAGCTGTTTTTT
CDR3aa: CASSLETGSNTGELFF

j_gene: TRBJ1-4
v_gene: TRBV9
d_gene: NA
abundance: NA
CDR3nt: TGTGCCAGCAGCGAGAGTACGACAGGTGGGAATGAAAAACTGTTTTTT
CDR3aa: CASSESTTGGNEKLFF

j_gene: TRBJ1-2
v_gene: TRBV19
d_gene: NA
abundance: once
CDR3nt: TGTGCCAGTAAGGAGCCTCACTATGGCTACACCTTC
CDR3aa: CASKEPHYGYTF

j_gene: TRBJ1-1
v_gene: TRBV24-1
d_gene: NA
abundance: NA
CDR3nt: TGTGCCACCAGTGCCTCCAGGGTGGGGGAGAACACTGAAGCTTTCTTT
CDR3aa: CATSASRVGENTEAFF

j_gene: TRBJ1-1
v_gene: TRBV27
d_gene: TRBD1
abundance: NA
CDR3nt: TGTGCCAGCAGGTCTACAGGGGGATGGAACACTGAAGCTTTCTTT
CDR3aa: CASRSTGGWNTEAFF

j_gene: TRBJ1-6
v_gene: TRBV9
d_gene: NA
abundance: NA
CDR3nt: TGTGCCAGCAGCGTGACGGGACAAGATAATTCACCCCTCCACTTT
CDR3aa: CASSVTGQDNSPLHF

j_gene: TRBJ1-2
v_gene: TRBV13
d_gene: TRBD1
abundance: NA
CDR3nt: TGTGCCAGCAGCCCAGGACAGGGGAGAAATTATGGCTACACCTTC
CDR3aa: CASSPGQGRNYGYTF

j_gene: TRBJ2-6
v_gene: TRBV4-1
d_gene: NA
abundance: NA
CDR3nt: TGCGCCAGCAGCTACAGACAGCCGGCTGACTCTGGGGCCAACGTCCTGACTTTC
CDR3aa: CASSYRQPADSGANVLTF

j_gene: TRBJ2-7
v_gene: TRBV6-5
d_gene: NA
abundance: NA
CDR3nt: TGTGCCAGCAGCAGACTCGGGACGGGAGACTACGAGCAGTACTTC
CDR3aa: CASSRLGTGDYEQYF

j_gene: TRBJ1-5
v_gene: TRBV19
d_gene: NA
abundance: NA
CDR3nt: TGTGCCAGTAGTACAGGGGTTAGCAATCAGCCCCAGCATTTT
CDR3aa: CASSTGVSNQPQHF

j_gene: TRBJ1-1
v_gene: TRBV6-1
d_gene: NA
abundance: NA
CDR3nt: TGTGCCAGCAGTGACCAGGTAATACAACAGGCGGCTTTCTTT
CDR3aa: CASSDQVIQQAAFF

j_gene: TRBJ1-5
v_gene: TRBV6-5
d_gene: NA
abundance: few
CDR3nt: TGTGCCAGCAGTTACTCCCGGGGGAATCAGCCCCAGCATTTT
CDR3aa: CASSYSRGNQPQHF

j_gene: TRBJ2-7
v_gene: TRBV10-1
d_gene: NA
abundance: few
CDR3nt: TGCGCCAGCAGTGACAGAGCCTACGAGCAGTACTTC
CDR3aa: CASSDRAYEQYF

j_gene: TRBJ1-2
v_gene: TRBV7-2
d_gene: NA
abundance: NA
CDR3nt: TGTGCCAGCTCTCAGGGTCGAGTGTATGGCTACACCTTC
CDR3aa: CASSQGRVYGYTF

j_gene: TRBJ2-7
v_gene: TRBV18
d_gene: NA
abundance: NA
CDR3nt: TGTGCCAGCTCACCACCCACAGGGCCCTACGAGCAGTACTTC
CDR3aa: CASSPPTGPYEQYF

j_gene: TRBJ2-2
v_gene: TRBV27
d_gene: NA
abundance: once
CDR3nt: TGTGCCAGCCGGAGGATGGGGGCCGGGGAGCTGTTTTTT
CDR3aa: CASRRMGAGELFF

j_gene: TRBJ1-4
v_gene: TRBV6-5
d_gene: NA
abundance: NA
CDR3nt: TGTGCCAGCAGGGAGAGAGGGTATGAAAAACTGTTTTTT
CDR3aa: CASRERGYEKLFF

j_gene: TRBJ2-5
v_gene: TRBV29-1
d_gene: NA
abundance: NA
CDR3nt: TGCAGCGTGTCGCAGGGTTTGGAGACCCAGTACTTC
CDR3aa: CSVSQGLETQYF

j_gene: TRBJ2-1
v_gene: TRBV11-2
d_gene: TRBD2
abundance: NA
CDR3nt: TGTGCCAGCAGCAACGTCGGACTAGCATCCCCGGGCGAGCAGTTCTTC
CDR3aa: CASSNVGLASPGEQFF

j_gene: TRBJ1-2
v_gene: TRBV7-9
d_gene: NA
abundance: NA
CDR3nt: TGTGCCAGCAGCTATCCCCCTAACTATGGCTACACCTTC
CDR3aa: CASSYPPNYGYTF

j_gene: TRBJ2-1
v_gene: TRBV14
d_gene: TRBD2
abundance: NA
CDR3nt: TGTGCCAGCAGAGGGACTAGTCGGGTGAGCTCCTACAATGAGCAGTTCTTC
CDR3aa: CASRGTSRVSSYNEQFF

j_gene: TRBJ2-1
v_gene: TRBV27
d_gene: TRBD2
abundance: NA
CDR3nt: TGTGCCAGCAGTCCTAGACTAGCGGGAGGGGGCTACAATGAGCAGTTCTTC
CDR3aa: CASSPRLAGGGYNEQFF

j_gene: TRBJ1-6
v_gene: TRBV7-6
d_gene: NA
abundance: NA
CDR3nt: TGTGCCAGCAGTCTTCCGGGGGGGAGCTCCTATAATTCACCCCTCCACTTT
CDR3aa: CASSLPGGSSYNSPLHF

j_gene: TRBJ1-5
v_gene: TRBV6-6
d_gene: NA
abundance: NA
CDR3nt: TGTGCCAGCAGTGTCGGACAGTATAGCAATCAGCCCCAGCATTTT
CDR3aa: CASSVGQYSNQPQHF

j_gene: TRBJ2-1
v_gene: TRBV18
d_gene: NA
abundance: NA
CDR3nt: TGTGCCAGCTCACCGCTTAATGAGCAGTTCTTC
CDR3aa: CASSPLNEQFF

j_gene: TRBJ2-1
v_gene: TRBV10-3
d_gene: NA
abundance: NA
CDR3nt: TGTGCCATCAGTCCTGACACGACCCTCACTCACATCTTC
CDR3aa: CAISPDTTLTHIF

j_gene: TRBJ2-1
v_gene: TRBV24-1
d_gene: TRBD1
abundance: NA
CDR3nt: TGTGCCACCAGTGACCCCGGACAGGGGGCTGCGAATGAGCAGTTCTTC
CDR3aa: CATSDPGQGAANEQFF

j_gene: TRBJ1-1
v_gene: TRBV3-1/TRBV3-2
d_gene: TRBD1
abundance: NA
CDR3nt: TGTGCCAGCAGCCATACTCGGACAGGGGGAAACACTGAAGCTTTCTTT
CDR3aa: CASSHTRTGGNTEAFF